The 20 T cell receptor beta chains reported below all come from one sample, sequenced in a study of blood T cell repertoires in COVID-19. Generated by immunoSEQ multiplex PCR, the TCRdb table keeps only in-frame clones and is missing some. The sample has 150,000 to 200,000 clones; 70% to 85% are singletons. Sequencing input: peripheral blood. All receptors come from a man older than 75 with COVID-19, enrolled during active disease.

In the case of this clone: Relative to the germline gene, one junction end is altered; a read error may explain this. The chain is built from TRBV6-4 and TRBJ1-2; 9 nucleotides line up with TRBD1. There are 13 residues in the CDR3. CDR1 and CDR2 (germline): MRHNA, SNTAGT. For the CDR3, the DNA is TGTGCCAGCAGCACCGGGACAGGGCCTCCGTCGCACTTC. Residues: CASSTGTGPPSHF.

The chain is built from TRBV30 and TRBJ1-2; D ambiguous. The CDR3 has 17 residues. Trimming removed 6 bases at V and 4 bases at J, with 27 bases between. Germline values: CDR1 GTSNPN, CDR2 SVGIG (reference sequence). The CDR3 bases are TGTGCCTGCCTTGTGCGGTGCTCCGGTGGAATCAGCTATGGCTACACCTTC. This encodes CACLVRCSGGISYGYTF.

The chain carries TRBV2 and TRBJ2-3, with 9 bases fitting TRBD2. The CDR3 sequence is 14 residues long. With 7 bases clipped from V and 0 bases from J, the junction kept 2 bases outside the gene matches. CDR1 and CDR2 (germline): SNHLY, FYNNEI. CDR3 sequence (DNA): TGTGCCAGCAAAGGACTAGCGAGCACAGATACGCAGTATTTT. Translating gives CASKGLASTDTQYF.

The chain carries TRBV6-5 and TRBJ2-5; 13 bases are shared with TRBD2. The germline CDR1 and CDR2 sequences are MNHEY and SVGAGI. The CDR3 sequence is 16 residues long. Germline trimming cut 1 base from V and 5 bases from J; bases unmatched to any gene: 4. The CDR3 sequence: CASSYFSTSGGETQYF. DNA for the CDR3: TGTGCCAGCAGTTACTTCTCGACTAGCGGGGGGGAGACCCAGTACTTC.

This chain joins TRBV5-1 and TRBJ2-7; 7 positions match TRBD1. The CDR3 totals 14 residues. Germline V gives CDR1 SGHRS, CDR2 YFSETQ. V shed 0 bases, J shed 2 bases, and the junction held 2 bases outside the gene matches. The CDR3 region has the DNA TGCGCCAGCAGCTTGGAGCAGGGGGCCTACGAGCAGTACTTC. Its protein is CASSLEQGAYEQYF. Drawing the rest from reference TRBV5-1 and TRBJ2-7, the complete variable domain is KAGVTQTPRYLIKTRGQQVTLSCSPISGHRSVSWYQQTPGQGLQFLFEYFSETQRNKGNFPGRFSGRQFSNSRSEMNVSTLELGDSALYLCASSLEQGAYEQYFGPGTRLTVT.

The table lists this clone with a count of one. This chain uses TRBV24-1 with TRBJ2-5, with 8 positions matching TRBD1. The CDR3 is 16 amino acids. Unmatched junction bases numbered 7, after V lost 4 bases and J lost 1 base. The germline V gene encodes CDR1 KGHDR and CDR2 SFDVKD. CDR3 sequence reads: CATSDTGQGSQETQYF. Written as DNA, the CDR3 is TGTGCCACCAGTGACACCGGACAGGGAAGCCAAGAGACCCAGTACTTC.

The V and J genes are TRBV23-1 and TRBJ1-5; 7 bases are shared with TRBD1. TRBV23-1 counts as an open reading frame of uncertain function. V shed 2 bases and J 4 bases; nucleotides not matched to a gene: 20. The CDR3 loop spans 20 amino acids. In nucleotides, the CDR3 is TGCGCCAGCAGTCAACCCGGGACAGCAGATAGGCCCTATCTTAATCAGCCCCAGCATTTT. Its protein product is CASSQPGTADRPYLNQPQHF.

In this sample, this clone turned up a few times. This chain connects TRBV7-2 to TRBJ1-1, with 7 nucleotides matching TRBD1. V shed 0 bases and J 4 bases; nucleotides not matched to a gene: 2. The CDR3 sequence is 14 residues long. CDR1 and CDR2 (germline): SGHTA, FQGNSA. CDR3 nucleotide sequence: TGTGCCAGCAGCTTAGCCCGGGACAGCACTGAAGCTTTCTTT. Its translation: CASSLARDSTEAFF.

The chain is built from TRBV18 and TRBJ1-1, with D possibly TRBD1 on 6 matching bases. The length of the CDR3 is 14 residues. Germline-derived CDR1 and CDR2 are KGHSH and LQKENI. The ends were cut back, 2 bases at V and 4 bases at J, with 11 bases in the middle. CDR3 in DNA: TGTGCCAGCTCACCAGGACAGTTTCCCACTGAAGCTTTCTTT. It encodes CASSPGQFPTEAFF.

This rearrangement joins TRBV5-1 to TRBJ1-5; 7 bases are shared with TRBD1. Trimming at V came to 3 bases and at J to 4 bases, leaving 4 bases not matched to a gene. Per germline, CDR1 SGHRS and CDR2 YFSETQ. CDR3 length: 14 amino acids. The CDR3 sequence is CASSSTGANQPQHF. The CDR3 DNA reads TGCGCCAGCAGCTCCACAGGGGCAAATCAGCCCCAGCATTTT.

The chain joins TRBV28 to TRBJ1-5; D not certain. The CDR3 totals 14 residues. The germline V gene has CDR1 MDHEN and CDR2 SYDVKM. Between the trimmed V and J ends, which lost 6 bases and 0 bases, there was a span of 9 bases. CDR3 in DNA: TGTGCCAGCAGAGTGCGGGGTAGCAATCAGCCCCAGCATTTT. Translation gives CASRVRGSNQPQHF.

The J gene is TRBJ1-2, the V gene TRBV6-5; TRBD1 agrees at 7 bases. The ends lost 6 bases at V and 3 bases at J; junction bases unmatched: 7. Per the germline V gene, CDR1 is MNHEY and CDR2 is SVGAGI. This CDR3 is 14 amino acids long. In nucleotides, the CDR3 is TGTGCCAGCAGCTTGACAGGGTTAGACTATGGCTACACCTTC. It codes for CASSLTGLDYGYTF.

This clone was seen just once. The chain has TRBV12-3 or TRBV12-4 and TRBJ2-1; no clear D. Between the trimmed V and J ends, which lost 7 bases and 8 bases, there was a span of 15 bases. This CDR3 region has 13 residues. For the CDR3, the DNA is TGTGCCAGCACCATTAGCTTACCCGATGAGCAGTTCTTC. It encodes CASTISLPDEQFF.

The chain combines TRBV6-1 with TRBJ1-2; 9 bases align to TRBD1. After removal of 3 bases from V and 2 bases from J, the junction contained 4 bases not matched to a gene. The CDR3 totals 15 residues. Germline CDR1 and CDR2: MNHNS and SASEGT. The CDR3 region has the DNA TGTGCCAGCAGTGATAATACAGGGGGCAACTATGGCTACACCTTC. It encodes CASSDNTGGNYGYTF.

The chain employs TRBV5-1 and TRBJ2-3; maybe TRBD2 (7 bases). Looked up from germline, CDR1 is SGHRS and CDR2 is YFSETQ. The CDR3 is 16 amino acids. Trimming took 5 bases from V and 5 from J, leaving 21 bases between them. DNA of the CDR3: TGCGCCAGCAGTCCCACCCTGGGGGGGCGGGGAGATACGCAGTATTTT. Protein sequence: CASSPTLGGRGDTQYF.

The J gene is TRBJ1-4, the V gene TRBV5-4; D gene uncertain. The V end was cut by 1 base, the J end by 8 bases, with 15 bases between. The CDR3 is made up of 15 amino acids. Germline V gene lookup returns CDR1 SGHNT and CDR2 YYREEE (reference sequence). As DNA, the CDR3 is TGTGCCAGCAGCTTGTTTGCACAGAACGGAGAAAAACTGTTTTTT. Translated, it gives CASSLFAQNGEKLFF.

This chain joins TRBV19 and TRBJ1-2; no definite D call. Trimming took off 4 bases at V and 7 bases at J, with 22 bases between the two ends. The CDR3 contains 16 residues. CDR1 is LNHDA, CDR2 SQIVND, per germline (reference sequence). This chain's CDR3 is CASSKPPTLFGGGYTF. CDR3 bases: TGTGCCAGTAGTAAACCCCCCACCCTCTTTGGCGGTGGCTACACCTTC.

The J gene is TRBJ1-1, the V gene TRBV12-3 or TRBV12-4, with D possibly TRBD1 on 6 matching bases. The ends were cut back, 2 bases at V and 7 bases at J, with 8 bases in the middle. The CDR3 consists of 12 residues. CDR3 in amino acids: CASSLQGYEAFF. The DNA of the CDR3 is TGTGCCAGCAGTTTACAGGGGTATGAAGCTTTCTTT.

The chain recombines TRBV9 with TRBJ2-3, with D possibly being TRBD2 (5 bases). The CDR3 totals 15 residues. Germline V gene sequence: CDR1 SGDLS, CDR2 YYNGEE. Trimming cost V 4 bases and J 3 bases, with 15 bases left between them. CDR3 in amino acids: CASSPTWQRTDTQYF. CDR3 nucleotide sequence: TGTGCCAGCAGCCCCACTTGGCAGCGGACAGATACGCAGTATTTT.

V gene TRBV3-1 (or the pseudogene TRBV3-2) combines with J gene TRBJ2-1; 10 bases are shared with TRBD2. CDR1 and CDR2 (germline): LGHDT, YNNKEL (reference sequence). The CDR3 runs to 19 residues. The V segment lost 5 bases and the J segment 2 bases; nucleotides outside the gene matches: 15. The CDR3 sequence is CASSSHSGGPTGAYNEQFF. The CDR3 nucleotides read TGTGCCAGCAGCTCACATAGCGGGGGGCCTACTGGGGCCTACAATGAGCAGTTCTTC.